The 24 T cell receptor beta chains below come from one sample, sequenced in a study of blood T cell repertoires in COVID-19. Generated by immunoSEQ multiplex PCR, the TCRdb table keeps only in-frame clones and is missing some. Of around 72,000 clones in the sample, more than 75% were seen once. Sequencing used peripheral blood. All receptors derive from a man aged 45-65 years with active COVID-19.

J is TRBJ2-1 and V is TRBV5-4, with TRBD2 matching 13 bases. With 0 bases clipped from V and 7 bases from J, the junction kept 4 bases outside the gene matches. This CDR3 spans 16 amino acids. The germline CDR1 and CDR2 sequences are SGHNT and YYREEE (reference sequence). The CDR3 here is CASSLELAGGLNEQFF. The CDR3 region has the DNA TGTGCCAGCAGCTTGGAACTAGCGGGGGGGCTAAATGAGCAGTTCTTC.

V usage is TRBV30 and J usage is TRBJ2-1; D is possibly TRBD2 (6 bases). Deletions cut 4 bases from V and 0 bases from J, with 10 bases between. The CDR3 runs 14 residues. Germline CDR1 is GTSNPN and CDR2 is SVGIG (reference sequence). The CDR3 is CAWTSASSYNEQFF. The CDR3 DNA reads as TGTGCCTGGACTAGCGCGAGCTCCTACAATGAGCAGTTCTTC.

This sequence joins TRBV7-9 and TRBJ2-3; TRBD2 is a possible D gene (5 bases). Germline assignment: CDR1 SEHNR and CDR2 FQNEAQ (reference sequence). Deletions cut 3 bases from V and 0 bases from J, with 13 bases between. This CDR3 comprises 16 residues. Written as DNA, the CDR3 is TGTGCCAGCAGCTTGAGGGAGACTTCTAGCACAGATACGCAGTATTTT. This gives the protein CASSLRETSSTDTQYF.

The CDR3 sequence is CASRYQAEQFF. Here the CDR3 DNA reads TGTGCCAGCAGATACCAGGCTGAGCAGTTCTTC. V usage is TRBV2 and J usage is TRBJ2-1; D is ambiguous. Germline V gene data show CDR1 as SNHLY and CDR2 as FYNNEI. The CDR3 contains 11 residues. V gave up 6 bases and J gave up 9 bases, with 9 bases separating them.

This clone was detected once. The V gene is TRBV10-3, the J gene TRBJ2-7, with D perhaps TRBD2 (6 bases). Germline CDR1 and CDR2: ENHRY and SYGVKD. The CDR3 totals 15 residues. Trimming removed 3 bases at V and 2 bases at J, with 14 bases between. CDR3 region: CAISERTGVPYEQYF. The CDR3 DNA follows: TGTGCCATCAGTGAAAGGACGGGGGTTCCCTACGAGCAGTACTTC.

This clone was counted only a few times. The V gene is TRBV19, the J gene TRBJ2-1; 8 bases align to TRBD2. V trimming: 6 bases; J trimming: 3 bases; junction bases outside the gene matches: 4. The germline CDR1 and CDR2 sequences are LNHDA and SQIVND (reference sequence). The CDR3 runs 14 residues. CDR3 amino acids: CASRAGGLYNEQFF. The CDR3 DNA reads as TGTGCCAGTAGGGCGGGGGGTCTCTACAATGAGCAGTTCTTC.

V usage is TRBV27 and J usage is TRBJ2-2; 8 nucleotides agree with TRBD2. Germline V lookup: CDR1 MNHEY, CDR2 SMNVEV (reference sequence). This CDR3 contains 14 residues. V shed 3 bases and J 7 bases; nucleotides not matched to a gene: 4. The CDR3 DNA sequence: TGTGCCAGCAGTTTGCGGGGGGCGGGCGGGGAGCTGTTTTTT. It is translated as CASSLRGAGGELFF.

This sequence joins TRBV6-2 or TRBV6-3 and TRBJ2-5; D unresolved. The length of the CDR3 is 11 residues. The ends were cut back, 5 bases at V and 4 bases at J, with 5 bases in the middle. Germline V gene lookup returns CDR1 MNHEY and CDR2 SVGEGT. CDR3 amino acids: CASSIRETQYF. The CDR3 DNA follows: TGTGCCAGCAGTATTAGAGAGACCCAGTACTTC.

The CDR3: CATSGGLPEAFF. CDR3 DNA sequence: TGTGCCACCTCAGGAGGTCTCCCTGAAGCTTTCTTT. J is TRBJ1-1 and V is TRBV28; D gene unclear. V was clipped by 10 bases and J by 6 bases, with 15 bases between them. The CDR3 has 12 amino acids. The V gene's germline CDR1 is MDHEN and CDR2 SYDVKM.

J is TRBJ2-1 and V is TRBV4-2; D possibly corresponds to TRBD2 (6 bases). The CDR3 is 14 residues long. Germline CDR1 and CDR2: LGHNA and YNFKEQ. V lost 4 bases, J lost 10 bases, and 17 bases lay in between. The CDR3 is CASSPEGSSGEQFF. The CDR3 region has the DNA TGTGCCAGCAGCCCGGAAGGAAGCAGCGGGGAGCAGTTCTTC.

This rearrangement joins TRBV5-6 to TRBJ1-1; tentatively, D is TRBD1 (6 bases). Trimming shortened V by 4 bases and J by 0 bases, and 10 bases separated the two germline ends. The CDR3 has 14 amino acids. Looked up from germline, CDR1 is SGHDT and CDR2 is YYEEEE. CDR3 in amino acids: CASSPGALNTEAFF. CDR3 coding DNA: TGTGCCAGCAGCCCAGGGGCTTTGAACACTGAAGCTTTCTTT.

The rearrangement joins TRBV5-1 to TRBJ2-7; a weak D match, TRBD2 (7 bases). The CDR3 is made up of 16 amino acids. V was trimmed by 0 bases and J by 9 bases, leaving 22 bases between them. Germline loops: CDR1 SGHRS, CDR2 YFSETQ. The CDR3 spells CASSLVSGGKSMRQYF. The CDR3 bases are TGCGCCAGCAGCTTGGTTTCGGGGGGCAAAAGTATGAGGCAGTACTTC.

The V gene is TRBV11-2, the J gene TRBJ1-4; TRBD1 matches 10 bases. There are 16 residues in the CDR3. Germline V gene sequence: CDR1 SGHAT, CDR2 FQNNGV. The ends lost 5 bases at V and 7 bases at J; junction bases unmatched: 10. In nucleotides, the CDR3 is TGTGCCAGCAGCGAGACCGACAGGGGGCGGGGTGAAAAACTGTTTTTT. Translation gives CASSETDRGRGEKLFF.

V and J are TRBV15 and TRBJ2-1; D unresolved. The CDR3 covers 16 residues. The germline V gene has CDR1 LNHNV and CDR2 YYDKDF (reference sequence). V lost 1 base, J lost 0 bases, and 10 bases lay in between. DNA of the CDR3: TGTGCCACCAGCAGAGGCGGAACTCCCTCCTACAATGAGCAGTTCTTC. Encoded protein: CATSRGGTPSYNEQFF. Complete variable domain (other parts from reference TRBV15 and TRBJ2-1): DAMVIQNPRYQVTQFGKPVTLSCSQTLNHNVMYWYQQKSSQAPKLLFHYYDKDFNNEADTPDNFQSRRPNTSFCFLDIRSPGLGDTAMYLCATSRGGTPSYNEQFFGPGTRLTVL.

This chain uses TRBV27 with TRBJ2-7, with 7 bases identical to TRBD2. Germline trimming cut 5 bases from V and 6 bases from J; bases unmatched to any gene: 10. CDR1 MNHEY and CDR2 SMNVEV come from the germline V gene (reference sequence). The CDR3 runs 14 residues. The CDR3 bases are TGTGCCAGCAGTCTAAACCCCGCGGGGGTCGAGCAGTACTTC. Protein: CASSLNPAGVEQYF.

V is TRBV4-2 and J is TRBJ2-5, with TRBD2 matching over 12 bases. J lost 2 bases, V lost 1 base, and 2 bases had no gene match. CDR1 and CDR2 (germline): LGHNA, YNFKEQ. The CDR3 has 16 amino acids. The CDR3 nucleotides read TGTGCCAGCAGCCAAGTACTAGCGGGGGGTCAAGAGACCCAGTACTTC. Translated, it gives CASSQVLAGGQETQYF.

The rearrangement joins TRBV18 to TRBJ2-7, with D perhaps matching TRBD1 (5 bases). This CDR3 comprises 14 residues. CDR1 KGHSH and CDR2 LQKENI come from the germline V gene. V was shortened by 2 bases and J by 2 bases, with 10 bases between the two germline ends. CDR3 region: CASSPGQGTYEQYF. CDR3 in DNA: TGTGCCAGCTCACCAGGTCAGGGAACCTACGAGCAGTACTTC.

The V and J genes are TRBV5-8 and TRBJ2-7; 14 nucleotides align to TRBD2. The CDR3 consists of 15 residues. Trimming cost V 3 bases and J 6 bases; bases outside gene matches: 5. From germline, CDR1 is SGHTS and CDR2 YDEGEE. CDR3 nucleotides: TGTGCCAGCAGCTCCAGACTAGCGGGGGGGACCGAGCAGTACTTC. Amino acid sequence: CASSSRLAGGTEQYF.

The chain has TRBV6-2 or TRBV6-3 and TRBJ1-6; TRBD1 is a possible D gene (5 bases). Germline V gene lookup returns CDR1 MNHEY and CDR2 SVGEGT. The CDR3 consists of 16 residues. The V end lost 0 bases, the J end lost 7 bases, and 13 bases lay between the germline ends. This CDR3 reads CASSYSDRAGNSPLHF. The CDR3 DNA reads as TGTGCCAGCAGTTACTCAGATCGGGCAGGGAATTCACCCCTCCACTTT.

V and J are TRBV19 and TRBJ1-2; 9 nucleotides agree with TRBD1. This CDR3 is 19 amino acids long. Germline V lookup: CDR1 LNHDA, CDR2 SQIVND (reference sequence). V lost 5 bases, J lost 4 bases, and 20 bases stayed unmatched. Here the CDR3 reads CASSRGTGRSLTMIYGYTF. The CDR3 nucleotides are TGTGCCAGTAGTCGTGGGACAGGGAGATCCCTAACGATGATCTATGGCTACACCTTC.

The rearrangement joins TRBV13 to TRBJ2-2; TRBD1 might be the D (6 bases). The CDR3 is made up of 16 amino acids. V was pared by 5 bases and J by 2 bases, with 15 bases between. CDR1 is PRHDT and CDR2 is FYEKMQ in the germline V gene (reference sequence). The DNA of the CDR3 is TGTGCCAGCAGCCCCGAGGGACAATCAAACACCGGGGAGCTGTTTTTT. This gives the protein CASSPEGQSNTGELFF.

This clone occurred a few times. The chain has TRBV4-3 and TRBJ2-3; 7 bases agree with TRBD2. V shed 4 bases and J 4 bases; nucleotides not matched to a gene: 2. From germline, CDR1 is LGHNA and CDR2 YSLEER. The CDR3 runs 13 residues. The CDR3 protein is CASSRDYPDTQYF. In DNA, the CDR3 is TGCGCCAGCAGCCGGGACTACCCAGATACGCAGTATTTT.

The chain recombines TRBV7-2 with TRBJ2-7, with 9 bases aligning to TRBD2. Germline V lookup: CDR1 SGHTA, CDR2 FQGNSA. The CDR3 totals 15 residues. V trimming: 4 bases; J trimming: 2 bases; junction bases outside the gene matches: 6. The CDR3 DNA is TGTGCCAGCAGCTCCCGACTAGCGGATCCCTACGAGCAGTACTTC. Encoded protein: CASSSRLADPYEQYF.

The CDR3 coding sequence is TGTGCCAGCAGCTTAGGGAGGAGGACAGGGAGAGGATCGGCCTACAATGAGCAGTTCTTC. It encodes CASSLGRRTGRGSAYNEQFF. The chain employs TRBV11-3 and TRBJ2-1; 8 bases match TRBD1. CDR1 and CDR2 (germline): SGHNT, YENEEA. Trimming cost V 1 base and J 2 bases; bases outside gene matches: 16. The CDR3 spans 20 residues. Filled out from reference TRBV11-3 and TRBJ2-1, the complete variable domain reads EAGVVQSPRYKIIEKKQPVAFWCNPISGHNTLYWYLQNLGQGPELLIRYENEEAVDDSQLPKDRFSAERLKGVDSTLKIQPAELGDSAVYLCASSLGRRTGRGSAYNEQFFGPGTRLTVL.